Listed here is a single TCR beta chain. This clonotype was picked up a small number of times. The target of this receptor is not known. No quality values exist for individual bases; no much larger clone is one base distant. The donors were 40 or so Caucasian individuals from Russia, aged roughly 6 to 100 years, who were systemically healthy. Each donor gave ten milliliters of peripheral blood, collected into EDTA-treated Vacutainer tubes. Ficoll-Paque density-gradient centrifugation was used to isolate PBMCs, with at least 7 million obtained per sample. Trizol reagent was used to extract total RNA from the PBMCs, yielding at least 5.5 micrograms per sample. For every donor, flow cytometry on a PBMC aliquot measured the percentage of naive CD45RAhigh/CD27high T cells. The source of the sample is a study of blood T cells in healthy people across ages (dated by TCRdb to 2015 to 2017). With respect to the entire study: In model experiments, roughly one uniquely barcoded TCR beta cDNA molecule per two T cells was captured by template switching. Two additional independent replicas of 1 million unique cDNA reads from the same blood draw were analyzed for two donors (one aged 18 to 29 and one aged 80 or older). Four age groups were formed from the donors: young (average roughly 15 years), middle-aged (approximately 40), aged (about 62) and long-lived (roughly 81). To avoid experimental bias, donors of different ages were randomly spread across the sequencing lanes. Using deep sequencing normalized with unique cDNA molecular identifiers, the study measured how TCR beta repertoire diversity changes with age. Here is what the overall study found, with its caveats: The percentage of naive T cells measured by flow cytometry correlated strongly with observed TCR beta diversity. As age increased, observed TCR beta diversity per million T cells dropped in a roughly linear way, and a significant reduction was already evident by age about 40. Since profiling was done on bulk unsorted PBMCs, naive and antigen-experienced compartments could not be conclusively compared. Estimates of total diversity based on one million sequenced T cells were considered lower bounds and underestimates. The long-lived group showed more naive CD4+ T cells, fewer expanded clones and increased TCR diversity than the aged group, suggesting age selection. Because donor CMV infection status was unknown, age-related changes in expanded clonotypes were potentially confounded.

The library was generated by 5' RACE. For sequencing, an Illumina HiSeq 2500 was employed. The second PCR ran for roughly 6 to 11 cycles and used a J-beta primer mix along with a sample-barcoded 5' primer. Each TCR beta cDNA molecule received a unique molecular identifier from a template-switch 5' adaptor carrying 12 random nucleotides. Each sample yielded at least 3 million CDR3-containing paired-end reads. First-strand cDNA was synthesized from all RNA with the Mint cDNA synthesis kit, primed by a TRBC-specific oligonucleotide. All cDNA was treated with uracil-DNA glycosylase and then went through a first 18-cycle PCR with the universal primers M1SS and BC2_uni_R. The study's own analysis went as follows. Normalization of each sample was performed by random selection of 1 million high-quality reads, each carrying a distinct molecular identifier. Instead of being binned into consensus sequences, reads that shared molecular identifiers were thrown out. MiTCR, with a Q25 quality threshold and the strictest error-elimination algorithm, was used for CDR3 identification, clonotype clustering and error correction. Lower-bound total TCR beta diversity was estimated with a nonparametric unseen species model using Euler transformation. TCRdb handled the public reads itself, with Q25 trimming in fastp and clone calling in MiXCR, and kept productive beta chains. Every entry covers one CDR3 protein and lists the most common genes and DNA from its rows. For this entry, the V and J calls and clone size follow TCRdb and not the study's own pipeline. The sample table records about 810,000 distinct CDR3 sequences; around 36% of these occur just once. The ten largest clones capture 10% to 15% of the sample.

The germline V gene provides CDR1 MNHEY and CDR2 SVGAGI. The CDR3 spans 15 residues, from the cysteine through the phenylalanine. Only the CDR3 DNA is retained, 45 bases long and in frame from the first base. V has 6 bases trimmed and J has 4 bases trimmed; junction bases matching no gene number 9. The rearrangement combines TRBV6-5 with TRBJ2-5, with TRBD1 matching 9 junction bases. The receptor's source is a man between 18 and 29 years old in good health. The sequenced sample consisted of blood. The CDR3 region has the sequence CASRPWDRARETQYF. The nucleotides read TGTGCCAGCAGGCCTTGGGACAGGGCGAGAGAGACCCAGTACTTC.